This TCR beta chain derives from a study of blood T cell repertoires in COVID-19. The CDR3 consists of 13 residues. Trimming stripped 6 bases from V and 0 bases from J, with 8 bases between. Germline lookup yields CDR1 MNHEY and CDR2 SVGEGT. This table comes from immunoSEQ multiplex PCR, and its TCRdb copy is limited to in-frame clones, with some not included. The table records a few hundred thousand clones, about 86% of them present only once. This sequence was found in a woman aged 50 to 60 with acute COVID-19. The sequencing input was PBMCs or T cells enriched from blood (not recorded which). This chain joins TRBV6-2 or TRBV6-3 and TRBJ1-2; possibly TRBD1 for D (5 bases). DNA of the CDR3: TGTGCCAGCAGCATGACAGCTAACTATGGCTACACCTTC. Its translation: CASSMTANYGYTF.